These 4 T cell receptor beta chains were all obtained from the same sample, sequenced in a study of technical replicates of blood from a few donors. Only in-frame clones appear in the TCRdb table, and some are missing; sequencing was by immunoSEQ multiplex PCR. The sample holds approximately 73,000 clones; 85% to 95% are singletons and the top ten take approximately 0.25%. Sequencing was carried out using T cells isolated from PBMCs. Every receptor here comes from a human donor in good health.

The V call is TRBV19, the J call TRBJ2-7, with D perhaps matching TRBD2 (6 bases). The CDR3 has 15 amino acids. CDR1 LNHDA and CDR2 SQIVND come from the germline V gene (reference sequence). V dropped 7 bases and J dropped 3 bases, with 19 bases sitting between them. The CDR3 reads CASTATGGDFYEQYF. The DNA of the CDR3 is TGTGCCAGTACCGCGACCGGCGGGGACTTCTACGAGCAGTACTTC.

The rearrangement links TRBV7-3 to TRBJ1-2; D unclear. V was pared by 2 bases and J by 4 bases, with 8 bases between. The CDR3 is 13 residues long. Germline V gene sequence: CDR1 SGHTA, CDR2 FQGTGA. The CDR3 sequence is CASSLVEGYGYTF. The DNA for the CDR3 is TGTGCCAGCAGCTTAGTAGAGGGCTATGGCTACACCTTC.

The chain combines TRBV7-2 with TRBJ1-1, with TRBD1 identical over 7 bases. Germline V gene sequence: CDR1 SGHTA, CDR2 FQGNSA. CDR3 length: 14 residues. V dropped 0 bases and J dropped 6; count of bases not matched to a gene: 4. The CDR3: CASSLAGRGSEAFF. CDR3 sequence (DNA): TGTGCCAGCAGCTTAGCTGGCAGGGGGTCTGAAGCTTTCTTT.

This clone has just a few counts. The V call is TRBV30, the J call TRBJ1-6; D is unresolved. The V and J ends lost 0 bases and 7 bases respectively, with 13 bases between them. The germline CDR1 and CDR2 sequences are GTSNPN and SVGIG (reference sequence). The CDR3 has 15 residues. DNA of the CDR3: TGTGCCTGGAGTGTCTTTGGAGGCCTGAATTCACCCCTCCACTTT. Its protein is CAWSVFGGLNSPLHF.